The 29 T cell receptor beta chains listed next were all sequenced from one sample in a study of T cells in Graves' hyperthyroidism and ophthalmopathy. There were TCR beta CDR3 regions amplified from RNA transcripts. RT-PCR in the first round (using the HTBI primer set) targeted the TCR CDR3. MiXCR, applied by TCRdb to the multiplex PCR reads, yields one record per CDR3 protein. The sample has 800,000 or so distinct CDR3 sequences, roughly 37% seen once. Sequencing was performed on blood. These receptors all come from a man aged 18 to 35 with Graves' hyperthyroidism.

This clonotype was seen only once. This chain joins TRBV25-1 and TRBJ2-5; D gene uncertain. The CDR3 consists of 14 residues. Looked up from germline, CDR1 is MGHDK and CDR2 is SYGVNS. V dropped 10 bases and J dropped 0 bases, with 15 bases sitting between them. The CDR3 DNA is TGTGCCACGAGGAGATTCGCGTACCAAGAGACCCAGTACTTC. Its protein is CATRRFAYQETQYF.

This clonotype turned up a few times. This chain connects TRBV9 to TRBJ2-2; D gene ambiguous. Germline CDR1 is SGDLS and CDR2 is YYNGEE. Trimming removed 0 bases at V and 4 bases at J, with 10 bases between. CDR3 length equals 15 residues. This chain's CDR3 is CASSVEPLGTGELFF. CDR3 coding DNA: TGTGCCAGCAGCGTAGAGCCACTTGGCACCGGGGAGCTGTTTTTT.

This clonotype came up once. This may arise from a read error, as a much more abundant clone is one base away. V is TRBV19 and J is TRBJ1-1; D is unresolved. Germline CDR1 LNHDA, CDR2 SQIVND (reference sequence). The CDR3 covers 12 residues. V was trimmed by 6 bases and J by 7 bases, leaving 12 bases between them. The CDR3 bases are TGTGCCAGTAGCTCGGGTACTATTGAAGCTTTCTTT. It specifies CASSSGTIEAFF.

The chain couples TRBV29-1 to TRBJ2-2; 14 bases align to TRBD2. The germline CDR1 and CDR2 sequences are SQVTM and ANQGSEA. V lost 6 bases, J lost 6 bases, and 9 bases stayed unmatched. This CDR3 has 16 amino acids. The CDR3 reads CSVLGLAGDAAGELFF. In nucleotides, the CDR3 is TGCAGCGTACTGGGACTAGCGGGAGATGCGGCCGGGGAGCTGTTTTTT.

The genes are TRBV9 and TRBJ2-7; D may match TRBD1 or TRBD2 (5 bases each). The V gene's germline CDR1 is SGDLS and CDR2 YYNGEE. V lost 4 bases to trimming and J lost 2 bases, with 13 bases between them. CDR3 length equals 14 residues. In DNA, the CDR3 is TGTGCCAGCAGCCGGGACCTTGGGCCCTACGAGCAGTACTTC. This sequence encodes CASSRDLGPYEQYF. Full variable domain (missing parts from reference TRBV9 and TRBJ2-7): DSGVTQTPKHLITATGQRVTLRCSPRSGDLSVYWYQQSLDQGLQFLIQYYNGEERAKGNILERFSAQQFPDLHSELNLSSLELGDSALYFCASSRDLGPYEQYFGPGTRLTVT.

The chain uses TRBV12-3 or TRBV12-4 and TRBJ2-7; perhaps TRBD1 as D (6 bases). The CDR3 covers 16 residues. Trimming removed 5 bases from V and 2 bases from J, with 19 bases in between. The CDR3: CASSPNYRVLTYEQYF. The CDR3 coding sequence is TGTGCCAGCAGTCCCAACTACAGGGTTTTAACCTACGAGCAGTACTTC.

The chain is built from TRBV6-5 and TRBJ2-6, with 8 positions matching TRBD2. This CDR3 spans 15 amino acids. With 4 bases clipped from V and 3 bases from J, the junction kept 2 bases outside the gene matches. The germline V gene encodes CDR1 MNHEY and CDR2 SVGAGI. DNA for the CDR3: TGTGCCAGCAGTTCGGGGGGGGTTGGGGCCAACGTCCTGACTTTC. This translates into CASSSGGVGANVLTF.

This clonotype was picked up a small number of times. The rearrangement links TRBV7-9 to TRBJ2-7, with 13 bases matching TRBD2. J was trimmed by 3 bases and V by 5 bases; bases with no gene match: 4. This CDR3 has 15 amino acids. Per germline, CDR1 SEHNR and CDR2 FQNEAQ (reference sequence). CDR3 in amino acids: CASSPGTSGIYEQYF. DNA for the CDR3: TGTGCCAGCAGCCCCGGGACTAGCGGGATCTACGAGCAGTACTTC.

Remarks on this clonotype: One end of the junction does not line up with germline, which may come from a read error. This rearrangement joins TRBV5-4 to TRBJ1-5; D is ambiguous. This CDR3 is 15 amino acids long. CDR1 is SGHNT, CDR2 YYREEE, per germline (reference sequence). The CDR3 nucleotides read TGCGCCAGCAGCCACCCCCGGCAGCCTTGGGAGCCCCAGCATTTT. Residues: CASSHPRQPWEPQHF. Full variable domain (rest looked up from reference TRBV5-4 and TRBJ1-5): ETGVTQSPTHLIKTRGQQVTLRCSSQSGHNTVSWYQQALGQGPQFIFQYYREEENGRGNFPPRFSGLQFPNYSSELNVNALELDDSALYLCASSHPRQPWEPQHFGDGTRLSIL.

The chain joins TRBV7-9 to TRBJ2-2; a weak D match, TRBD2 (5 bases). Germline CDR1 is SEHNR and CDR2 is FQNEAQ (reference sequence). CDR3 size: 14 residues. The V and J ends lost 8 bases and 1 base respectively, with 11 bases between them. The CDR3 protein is CASEQRENTGELFF. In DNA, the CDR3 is TGTGCCAGCGAACAACGGGAGAACACCGGGGAGCTGTTTTTT.

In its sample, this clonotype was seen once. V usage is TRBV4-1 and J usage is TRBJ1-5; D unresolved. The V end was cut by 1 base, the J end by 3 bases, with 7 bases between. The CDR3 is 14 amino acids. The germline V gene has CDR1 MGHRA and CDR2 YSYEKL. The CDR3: CASSQVEVNQPQHF. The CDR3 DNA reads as TGCGCCAGCAGCCAAGTAGAGGTCAATCAGCCCCAGCATTTT.

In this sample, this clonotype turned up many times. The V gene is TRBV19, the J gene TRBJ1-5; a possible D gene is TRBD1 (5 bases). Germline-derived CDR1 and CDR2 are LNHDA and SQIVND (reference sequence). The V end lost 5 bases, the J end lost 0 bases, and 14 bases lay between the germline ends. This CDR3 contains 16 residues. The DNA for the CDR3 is TGTGCCAGTAGTCTCGAGGGCGGGGCTAGCAATCAGCCCCAGCATTTT. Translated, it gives CASSLEGGASNQPQHF.

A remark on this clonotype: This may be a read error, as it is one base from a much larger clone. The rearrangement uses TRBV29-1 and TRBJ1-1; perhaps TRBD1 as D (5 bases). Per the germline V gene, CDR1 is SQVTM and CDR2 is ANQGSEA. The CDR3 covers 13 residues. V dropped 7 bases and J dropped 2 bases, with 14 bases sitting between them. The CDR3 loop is CSARQQENTEAFF. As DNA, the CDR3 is TGCAGCGCCCGTCAACAGGAAAACACTGAAGCTTTCTTT.

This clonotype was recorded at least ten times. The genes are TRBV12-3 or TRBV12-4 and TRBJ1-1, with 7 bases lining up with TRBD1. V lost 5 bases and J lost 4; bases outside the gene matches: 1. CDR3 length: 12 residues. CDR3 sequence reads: CASSPGGTEAFF. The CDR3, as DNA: TGTGCCAGCAGTCCAGGGGGCACTGAAGCTTTCTTT.

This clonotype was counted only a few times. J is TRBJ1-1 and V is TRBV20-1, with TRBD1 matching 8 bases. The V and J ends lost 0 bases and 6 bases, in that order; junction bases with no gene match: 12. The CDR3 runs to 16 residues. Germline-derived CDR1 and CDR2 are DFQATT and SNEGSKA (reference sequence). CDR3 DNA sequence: TGCAGTGCTAGAGATGAACGGTCAGGGGGCGCTTCTGAAGCTTTCTTT. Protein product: CSARDERSGGASEAFF.

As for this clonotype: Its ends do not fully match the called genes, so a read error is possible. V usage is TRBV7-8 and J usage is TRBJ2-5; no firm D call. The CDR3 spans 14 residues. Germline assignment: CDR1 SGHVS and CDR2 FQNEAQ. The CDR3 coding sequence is TGTGCCAGCAGCTTAGACCGCGTCAAAGAGGCCCAGTACTTC. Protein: CASSLDRVKEAQYF. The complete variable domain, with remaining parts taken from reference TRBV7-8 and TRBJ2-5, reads GAGVSQSPRYKVAKRGQDVALRCDPISGHVSLFWYQQALGQGPEFLTYFQNEAQLDKSGLPSDRFFAERPEGSVSTLKIQRTQQEDSAVYLCASSLDRVKEAQYFGPGTRLLVL.

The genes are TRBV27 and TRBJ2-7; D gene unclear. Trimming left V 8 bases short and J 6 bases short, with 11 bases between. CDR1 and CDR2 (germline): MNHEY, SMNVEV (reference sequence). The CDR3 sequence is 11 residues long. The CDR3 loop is CASVPLGEQYF. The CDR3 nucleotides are TGTGCCAGCGTCCCCCTGGGCGAGCAGTACTTC.

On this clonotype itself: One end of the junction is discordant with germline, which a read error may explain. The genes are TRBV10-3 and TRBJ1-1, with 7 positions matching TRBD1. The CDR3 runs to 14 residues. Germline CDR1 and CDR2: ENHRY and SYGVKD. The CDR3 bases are TGTGCCAGCAGTGCTGAGCGGGACAGCCTTGAAGCTTTCTTT. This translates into CASSAERDSLEAFF.

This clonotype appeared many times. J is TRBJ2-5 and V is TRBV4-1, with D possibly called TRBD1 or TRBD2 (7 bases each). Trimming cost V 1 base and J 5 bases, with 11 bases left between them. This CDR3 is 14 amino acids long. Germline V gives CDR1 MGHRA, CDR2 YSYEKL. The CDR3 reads CASSQGQGGETQYF. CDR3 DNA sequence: TGCGCCAGCAGCCAAGGACAGGGAGGGGAGACCCAGTACTTC.

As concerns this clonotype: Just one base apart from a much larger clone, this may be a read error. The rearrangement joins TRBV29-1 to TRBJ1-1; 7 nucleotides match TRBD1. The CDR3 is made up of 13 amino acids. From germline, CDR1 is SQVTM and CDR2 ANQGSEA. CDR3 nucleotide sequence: TGCAGCGGATGGACAGGAGATAACACTGAAGCTCTCTTT. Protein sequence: CSGWTGDNTEALF. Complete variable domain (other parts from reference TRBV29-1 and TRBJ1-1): SAVISQKPSRDICQRGTSLTIQCQVDSQVTMMFWYRQQPGQSLTLIATANQGSEATYESGFVIDKFPISRPNLTFSTLTVSNMSPEDSSIYLCSGWTGDNTEALFGQGTRLTVV.

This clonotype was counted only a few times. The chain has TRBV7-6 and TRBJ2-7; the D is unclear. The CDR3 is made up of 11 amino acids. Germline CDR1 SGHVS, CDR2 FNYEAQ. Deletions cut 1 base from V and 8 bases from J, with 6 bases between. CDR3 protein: CASSLDGQQYF. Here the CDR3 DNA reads TGTGCCAGCAGCTTAGATGGCCAGCAGTACTTC.

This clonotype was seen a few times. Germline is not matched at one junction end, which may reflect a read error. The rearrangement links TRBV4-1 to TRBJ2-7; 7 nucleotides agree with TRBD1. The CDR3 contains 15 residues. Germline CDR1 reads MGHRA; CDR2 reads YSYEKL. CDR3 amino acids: CASSQERGGSNEQYF. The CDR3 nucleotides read TGCGCCAGCAGCCAAGAGAGAGGGGGCTCCAACGAGCAGTACTTC.

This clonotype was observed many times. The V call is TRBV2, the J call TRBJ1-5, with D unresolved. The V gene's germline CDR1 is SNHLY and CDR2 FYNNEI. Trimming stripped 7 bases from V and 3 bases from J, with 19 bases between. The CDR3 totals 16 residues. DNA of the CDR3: TGTGCCAGCAAGGAAGCCGTTGGCAGCCACAATCAGCCCCAGCATTTT. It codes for CASKEAVGSHNQPQHF.

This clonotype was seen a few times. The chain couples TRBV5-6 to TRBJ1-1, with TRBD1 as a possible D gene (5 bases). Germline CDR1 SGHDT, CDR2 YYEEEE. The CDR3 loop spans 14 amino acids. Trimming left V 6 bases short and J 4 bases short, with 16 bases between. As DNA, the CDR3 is TGTGCCAGCACCATTGGGGGAGGCATCACTGAAGCTTTCTTT. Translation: CASTIGGGITEAFF.

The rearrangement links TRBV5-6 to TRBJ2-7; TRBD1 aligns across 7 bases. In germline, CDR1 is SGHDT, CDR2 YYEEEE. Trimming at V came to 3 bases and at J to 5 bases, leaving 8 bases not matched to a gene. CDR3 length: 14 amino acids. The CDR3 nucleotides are TGTGCCAGCAGCTGGGGGACAGTTATCCACGAGCAGTACTTC. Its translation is CASSWGTVIHEQYF.

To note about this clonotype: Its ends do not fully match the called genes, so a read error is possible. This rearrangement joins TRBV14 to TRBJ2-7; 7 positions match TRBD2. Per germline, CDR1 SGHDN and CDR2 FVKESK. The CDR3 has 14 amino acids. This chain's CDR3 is CASSPRDYLYEQCF. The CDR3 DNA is TGTGCCAGCAGCCCCCGGGACTACCTCTACGAGCAGTGCTTC.

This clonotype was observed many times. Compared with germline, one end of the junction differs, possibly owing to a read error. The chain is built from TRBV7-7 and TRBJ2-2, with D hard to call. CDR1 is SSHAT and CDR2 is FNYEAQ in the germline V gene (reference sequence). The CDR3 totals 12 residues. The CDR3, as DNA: TGTGCTAGCAGCTTCCCCTCCGGGGAGCTGTTTTTT. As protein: CASSFPSGELFF. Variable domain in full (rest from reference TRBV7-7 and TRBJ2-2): GAGVSQSPRYKVTKRGQDVTLRCDPISSHATLYWYQQALGQGPEFLTYFNYEAQPDKSGLPSDRFSAERPEGSISTLTIQRTEQRDSAMYRCASSFPSGELFFGEGSRLTVL.

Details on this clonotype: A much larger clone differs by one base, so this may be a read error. Here the CDR3 reads CAIKPNTGELLF. As DNA, the CDR3 is TGTGCCATCAAGCCGAACACCGGGGAGCTGCTTTTT. The genes are TRBV2 and TRBJ2-2, with TRBD2 as a possible D gene (5 bases). This CDR3 is built from 12 residues. Germline V CDR1 and CDR2: SNHLY, FYNNEI.

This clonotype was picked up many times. In DNA form, the CDR3 reads TGTGCCAGCAGTGATTGGGGGCGTGGAAACACCATATATTTT. This encodes CASSDWGRGNTIYF. The chain combines TRBV25-1 with TRBJ1-3; tentatively, D is TRBD1 (6 bases). With 3 bases removed from V and 3 bases from J, the gap between germline ends came to 9 bases. Germline V gene lookup returns CDR1 MGHDK and CDR2 SYGVNS. CDR3 length equals 14 residues.